This TCR beta chain was identified in a study of PD-L1 blockade in urothelial cancer. About the study: It was around 2014 that patients started atezolizumab at 1,200 mg intravenously every 3 weeks.

Repertoires were generated with immunoSEQ multiplex PCR, while TCRdb's copy carries only in-frame clones and drops some. The sample lists tens of thousands of clones, over 75% occurring once. Patients had urothelial carcinoma that was locally advanced or metastatic. This CDR3 is built from 21 residues. The V gene's germline CDR1 is SQVTM and CDR2 ANQGSEA. Trimming removed 6 bases from V and 0 bases from J; junction bases left unmatched: 21. This receptor was identified in an older man with urothelial cancer. Specimen: PBMCs, collected around atezolizumab (anti-PD-L1) treatment. The chain combines TRBV29-1 with TRBJ1-6; 9 positions match TRBD1. The CDR3 sequence: CSVEIQGAGGSRSSYNSPLHF. The CDR3 nucleotides are TGCAGCGTAGAAATACAGGGGGCCGGGGGATCTAGGAGCTCCTATAATTCACCCCTCCACTTT.